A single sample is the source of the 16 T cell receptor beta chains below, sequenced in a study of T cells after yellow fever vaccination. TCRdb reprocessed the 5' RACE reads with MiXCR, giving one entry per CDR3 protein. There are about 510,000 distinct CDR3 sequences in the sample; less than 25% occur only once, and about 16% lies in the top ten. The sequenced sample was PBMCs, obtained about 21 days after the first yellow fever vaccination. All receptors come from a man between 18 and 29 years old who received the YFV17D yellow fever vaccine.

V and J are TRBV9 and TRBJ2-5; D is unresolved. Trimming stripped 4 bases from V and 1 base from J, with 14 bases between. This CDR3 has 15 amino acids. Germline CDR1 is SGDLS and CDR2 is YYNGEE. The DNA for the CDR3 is TGTGCCAGCAGCCCCTCGGTTGGGCCCCAAGAGACCCAGTACTTC. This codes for CASSPSVGPQETQYF.

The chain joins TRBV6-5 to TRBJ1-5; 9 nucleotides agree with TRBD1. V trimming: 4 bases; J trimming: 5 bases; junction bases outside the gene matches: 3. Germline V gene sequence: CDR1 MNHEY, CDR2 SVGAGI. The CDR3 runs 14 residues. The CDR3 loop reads CASSFDRGDQPQHF. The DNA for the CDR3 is TGTGCCAGCAGTTTTGACAGGGGGGATCAGCCCCAGCATTTT.

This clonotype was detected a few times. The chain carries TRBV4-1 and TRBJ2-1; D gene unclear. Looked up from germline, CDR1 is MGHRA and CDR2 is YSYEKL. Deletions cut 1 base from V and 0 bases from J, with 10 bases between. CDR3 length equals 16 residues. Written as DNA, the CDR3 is TGCGCCAGCAGCCAAGTCGGCAGGAGCTCCTACAATGAGCAGTTCTTC. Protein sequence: CASSQVGRSSYNEQFF.

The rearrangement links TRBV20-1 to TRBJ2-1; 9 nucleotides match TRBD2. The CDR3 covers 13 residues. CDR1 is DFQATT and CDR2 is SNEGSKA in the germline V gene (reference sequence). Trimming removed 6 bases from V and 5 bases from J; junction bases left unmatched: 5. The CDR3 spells CSAPSGGNNEQFF. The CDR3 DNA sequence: TGCAGTGCCCCGAGCGGGGGGAACAATGAGCAGTTCTTC.

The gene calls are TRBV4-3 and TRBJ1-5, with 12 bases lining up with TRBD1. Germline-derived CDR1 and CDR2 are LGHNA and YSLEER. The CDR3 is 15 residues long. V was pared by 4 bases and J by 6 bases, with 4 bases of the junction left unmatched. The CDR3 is CASSRGTGGGQPQHF. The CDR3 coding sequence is TGCGCCAGCAGCCGCGGGACAGGGGGCGGTCAGCCCCAGCATTTT.

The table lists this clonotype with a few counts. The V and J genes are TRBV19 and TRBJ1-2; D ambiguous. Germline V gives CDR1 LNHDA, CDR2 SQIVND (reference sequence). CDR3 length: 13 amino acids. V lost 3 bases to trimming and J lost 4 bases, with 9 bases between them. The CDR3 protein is CASSIEALYGYTF. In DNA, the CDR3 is TGTGCCAGTAGTATCGAGGCACTCTATGGCTACACCTTC.

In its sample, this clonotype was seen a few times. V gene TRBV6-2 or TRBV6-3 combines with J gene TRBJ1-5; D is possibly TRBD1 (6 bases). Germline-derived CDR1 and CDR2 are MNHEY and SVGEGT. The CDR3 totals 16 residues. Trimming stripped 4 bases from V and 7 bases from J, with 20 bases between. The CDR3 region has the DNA TGTGCCAGCAGTTTCCGACCGTTCTCAGGGGTGCAGCCCCAGCATTTT. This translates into CASSFRPFSGVQPQHF.

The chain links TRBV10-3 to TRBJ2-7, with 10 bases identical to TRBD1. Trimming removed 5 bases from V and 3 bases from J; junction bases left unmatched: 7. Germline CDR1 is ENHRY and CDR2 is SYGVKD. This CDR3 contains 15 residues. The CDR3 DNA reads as TGTGCCATCAGTTACCCCCGGGACAGGGGCTACGAGCAGTACTTC. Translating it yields CAISYPRDRGYEQYF.

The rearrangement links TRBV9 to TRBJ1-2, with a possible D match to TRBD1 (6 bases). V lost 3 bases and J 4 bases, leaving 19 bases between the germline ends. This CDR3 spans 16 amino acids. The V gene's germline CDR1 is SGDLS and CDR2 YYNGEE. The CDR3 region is CASSEQGRGPFYGYTF. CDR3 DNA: TGTGCCAGCAGCGAACAAGGCCGGGGGCCTTTCTATGGCTACACCTTC.

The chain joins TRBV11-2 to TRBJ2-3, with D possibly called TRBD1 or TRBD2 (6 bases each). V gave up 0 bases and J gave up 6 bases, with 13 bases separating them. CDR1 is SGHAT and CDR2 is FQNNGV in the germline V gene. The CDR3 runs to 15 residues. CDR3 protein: CASSLDVGGGDTQYF. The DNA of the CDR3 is TGTGCCAGCAGCTTAGATGTCGGGGGCGGGGATACGCAGTATTTT.

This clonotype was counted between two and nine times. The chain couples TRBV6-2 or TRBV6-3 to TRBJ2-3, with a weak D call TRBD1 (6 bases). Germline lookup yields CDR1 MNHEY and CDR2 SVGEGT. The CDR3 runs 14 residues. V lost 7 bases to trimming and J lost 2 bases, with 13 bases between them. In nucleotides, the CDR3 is TGTGCCAGCACAACCGGACAGTTCACAGATACGCAGTATTTT. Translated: CASTTGQFTDTQYF.

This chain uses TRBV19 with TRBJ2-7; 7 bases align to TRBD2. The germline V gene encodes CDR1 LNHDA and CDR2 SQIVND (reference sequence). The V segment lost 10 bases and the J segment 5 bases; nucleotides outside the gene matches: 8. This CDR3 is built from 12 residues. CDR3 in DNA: TGTGCCAAGACGGCGGGGGAACACGAGCAGTACGTC. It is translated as CAKTAGEHEQYV.

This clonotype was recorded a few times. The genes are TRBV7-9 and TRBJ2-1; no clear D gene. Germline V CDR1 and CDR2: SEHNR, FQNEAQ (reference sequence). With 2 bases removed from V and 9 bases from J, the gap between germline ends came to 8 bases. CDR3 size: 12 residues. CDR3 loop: CASSLWAGEQFF. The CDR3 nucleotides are TGTGCCAGCAGCTTATGGGCAGGTGAGCAGTTCTTC.

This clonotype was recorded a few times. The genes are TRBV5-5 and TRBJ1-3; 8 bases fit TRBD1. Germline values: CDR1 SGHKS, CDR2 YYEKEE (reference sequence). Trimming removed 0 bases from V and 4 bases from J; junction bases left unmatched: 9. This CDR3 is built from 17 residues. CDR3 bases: TGTGCCAGCAGCTTGGTCGGGTCAGGGGGCCCAGGAAACACCATATATTTT. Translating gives CASSLVGSGGPGNTIYF.

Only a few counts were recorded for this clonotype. CDR3 sequence: CASSQDGAGNWPLHF. The CDR3 DNA is TGCGCCAGCAGCCAAGATGGGGCAGGAAATTGGCCCCTCCACTTT. V gene TRBV4-3 combines with J gene TRBJ1-6; possible D gene TRBD1, 5 bases. The germline V gene encodes CDR1 LGHNA and CDR2 YSLEER. CDR3 size: 15 residues. The V gene lost 0 bases and the J gene lost 13 bases, with 16 bases spanning the gap.

The CDR3: CASSATDPYNEQFF. CDR3 DNA sequence: TGTGCCAGTAGTGCGACGGACCCCTACAATGAGCAGTTCTTC. The chain recombines TRBV19 with TRBJ2-1; D is ambiguous. Germline lookup yields CDR1 LNHDA and CDR2 SQIVND (reference sequence). This CDR3 has 14 residues. Trimming stripped 5 bases from V and 2 bases from J, with 10 bases between. The full variable domain, with the rest looked up from reference TRBV19 and TRBJ2-1, is DGGITQSPKYLFRKEGQNVTLSCEQNLNHDAMYWYRQDPGQGLRLIYYSQIVNDFQKGDIAEGYSVSREKKESFPLTVTSAQKNPTAFYLCASSATDPYNEQFFGPGTRLTVL.